The present TCR beta chain was sequenced within a study of T cell changes during pregnancy in multiple sclerosis. Germline trimming cut 3 bases from V and 5 bases from J; bases unmatched to any gene: 1. From germline, CDR1 is MDHEN and CDR2 SYDVKM. CDR3 length equals 12 residues. The table came from immunoSEQ multiplex PCR; TCRdb's copy has only in-frame clones and leaves some out. The data show about 46,000 clones, 75% to 95% seen once. The source material was CD8+ T cells from peripheral blood mononuclear cells, sampled after pregnancy. The chain carries TRBV28 and TRBJ2-7; 7 bases match TRBD1. The sequence was obtained from a female donor with multiple sclerosis, enrolled in a pregnancy study. The CDR3: CASSFGTDEQYF. The CDR3 DNA reads as TGTGCCAGCAGTTTTGGGACAGACGAGCAGTACTTC.